These 2 T cell receptor beta chains share one sample of origin, sequenced in a study of T cells in Graves' hyperthyroidism and ophthalmopathy. TCR beta CDR3 regions were amplified from RNA. A first-round RT-PCR of the TCR CDR3 used the HTBI primer set. TCRdb called the multiplex PCR reads again in MiXCR, with one record for every CDR3 protein. Of some 600,000 distinct CDR3 sequences in the sample, around 14% were seen once. The sample comprised blood. The receptors originated from a woman in her 30s with Graves' hyperthyroidism that later progressed to Graves' ophthalmopathy.

This clonotype was observed many times. The chain has TRBV29-1 and TRBJ2-1, with D perhaps matching TRBD1 or TRBD2 (6 bases each). This CDR3 is 11 amino acids long. V was shortened by 3 bases and J by 10 bases, with 10 bases between the two germline ends. Germline values: CDR1 SQVTM, CDR2 ANQGSEA. For the CDR3, the DNA is TGCAGCGTTGACTCGGGGGCAGAGCAGTTCTTC. Translated, it gives CSVDSGAEQFF.

This clonotype was seen a few times. The chain links TRBV24-1 to TRBJ2-2; no clear D. CDR1 KGHDR and CDR2 SFDVKD come from the germline V gene. The CDR3 length is 13 residues. Between the trimmed V and J ends, which lost 4 bases and 6 bases, there was a span of 8 bases. The CDR3 protein is CATSERVAGELFF. The CDR3 region has the DNA TGTGCCACCAGTGAAAGGGTCGCCGGGGAGCTGTTTTTT.